The entry below describes one T cell receptor beta chain. Its antigen is unidentified. Focal radiation was given together with CTLA-4 blockade (ipilimumab) to patients with chemo-refractory metastatic non-small-cell lung cancer. In germline, CDR1 is SNHLY, CDR2 FYNNEI. Trimming took off 2 bases at V and 2 bases at J, with 8 bases between the two ends. The CDR3 contains 14 residues. Repertoires were generated with immunoSEQ multiplex PCR, while TCRdb's copy carries only in-frame clones and drops some. The sample yields approximately 75,000 clones, roughly 80% seen once. This specimen belongs to a study of radiotherapy plus CTLA-4 blockade in lung cancer. Study-wide context: Among patients, over 15% showed objective responses, and around 30% had disease control. Study outcomes and limitations: Early blood T cell clone dynamics, with interferon-beta, were reported to best predict response. Expansion in blood of tumor-derived TCR clones was seen after radiotherapy plus ipilimumab.

The rearrangement uses TRBV2 and TRBJ2-3; D ambiguous. Material: peripheral blood, obtained from a patient treated with radiotherapy plus ipilimumab. This clonotype was sampled from a human donor with non-small cell lung cancer who had a complete response to radiotherapy plus ipilimumab. As DNA, the CDR3 is TGTGCCAGCAGTGAACTACTGCCCACAGATACGCAGTATTTT. Translation gives CASSELLPTDTQYF.